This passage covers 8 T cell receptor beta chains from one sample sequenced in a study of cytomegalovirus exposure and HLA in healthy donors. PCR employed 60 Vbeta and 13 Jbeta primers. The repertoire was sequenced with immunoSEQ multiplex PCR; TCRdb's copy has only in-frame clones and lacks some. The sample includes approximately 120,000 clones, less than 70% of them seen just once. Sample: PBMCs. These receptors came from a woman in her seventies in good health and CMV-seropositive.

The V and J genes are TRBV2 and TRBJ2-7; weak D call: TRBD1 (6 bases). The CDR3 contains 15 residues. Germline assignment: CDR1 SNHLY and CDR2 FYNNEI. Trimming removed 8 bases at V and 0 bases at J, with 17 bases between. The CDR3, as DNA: TGTGCCAGCGCTGGAAACAGGGCTATCTCCTACGAGCAGTACTTC. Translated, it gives CASAGNRAISYEQYF.

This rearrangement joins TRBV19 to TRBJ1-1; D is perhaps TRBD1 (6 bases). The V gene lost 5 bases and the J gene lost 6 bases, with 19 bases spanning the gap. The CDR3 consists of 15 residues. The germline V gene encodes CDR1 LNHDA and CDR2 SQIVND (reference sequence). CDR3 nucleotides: TGTGCCAGTAGTTTCCTCACGGGGGGGCGGGCTGAAGCTTTCTTT. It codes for CASSFLTGGRAEAFF. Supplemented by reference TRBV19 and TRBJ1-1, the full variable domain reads DGGITQSPKYLFRKEGQNVTLSCEQNLNHDAMYWYRQDPGQGLRLIYYSQIVNDFQKGDIAEGYSVSREKKESFPLTVTSAQKNPTAFYLCASSFLTGGRAEAFFGQGTRLTVV.

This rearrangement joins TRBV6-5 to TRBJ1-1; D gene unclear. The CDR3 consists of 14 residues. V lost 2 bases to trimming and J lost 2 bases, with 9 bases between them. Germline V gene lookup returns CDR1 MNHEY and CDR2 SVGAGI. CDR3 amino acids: CASSYGAGNTEAFF. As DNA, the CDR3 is TGTGCCAGCAGTTACGGCGCAGGTAACACTGAAGCTTTCTTT.

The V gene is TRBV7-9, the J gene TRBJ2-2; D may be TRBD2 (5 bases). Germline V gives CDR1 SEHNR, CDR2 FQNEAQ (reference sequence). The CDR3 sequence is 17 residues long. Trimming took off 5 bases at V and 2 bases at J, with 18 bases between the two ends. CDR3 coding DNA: TGTGCCAGCAGCCAGACCATCTTGGACTTTAACACCGGGGAGCTGTTTTTT. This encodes CASSQTILDFNTGELFF.

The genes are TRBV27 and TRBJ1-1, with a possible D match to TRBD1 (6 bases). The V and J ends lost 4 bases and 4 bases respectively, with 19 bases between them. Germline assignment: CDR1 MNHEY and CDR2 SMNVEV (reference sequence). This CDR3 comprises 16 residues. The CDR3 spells CASSYKQGVGVTEAFF. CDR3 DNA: TGTGCCAGCAGTTATAAACAGGGTGTGGGGGTCACTGAAGCTTTCTTT.

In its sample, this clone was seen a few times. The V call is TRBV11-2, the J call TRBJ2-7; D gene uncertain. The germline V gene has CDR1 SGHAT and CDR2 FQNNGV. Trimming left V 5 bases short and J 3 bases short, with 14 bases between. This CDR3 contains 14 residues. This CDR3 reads CASSASRTSYEQYF. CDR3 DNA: TGTGCCAGCAGCGCCTCTCGCACAAGCTACGAGCAGTACTTC.

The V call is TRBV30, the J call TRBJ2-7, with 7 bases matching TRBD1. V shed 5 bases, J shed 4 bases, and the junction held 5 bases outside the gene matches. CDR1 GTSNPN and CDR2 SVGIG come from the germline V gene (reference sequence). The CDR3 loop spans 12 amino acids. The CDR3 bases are TGTGCCTGGGGACAGGTACCTTACGAGCAGTACTTC. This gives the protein CAWGQVPYEQYF.

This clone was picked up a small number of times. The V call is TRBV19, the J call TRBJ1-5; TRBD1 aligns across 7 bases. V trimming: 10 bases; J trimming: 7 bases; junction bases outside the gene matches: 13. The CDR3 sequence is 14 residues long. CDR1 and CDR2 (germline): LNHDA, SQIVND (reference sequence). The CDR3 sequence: CATRGGNRGQPQHF. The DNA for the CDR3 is TGTGCCACCAGGGGAGGAAACAGGGGACAGCCCCAGCATTTT.